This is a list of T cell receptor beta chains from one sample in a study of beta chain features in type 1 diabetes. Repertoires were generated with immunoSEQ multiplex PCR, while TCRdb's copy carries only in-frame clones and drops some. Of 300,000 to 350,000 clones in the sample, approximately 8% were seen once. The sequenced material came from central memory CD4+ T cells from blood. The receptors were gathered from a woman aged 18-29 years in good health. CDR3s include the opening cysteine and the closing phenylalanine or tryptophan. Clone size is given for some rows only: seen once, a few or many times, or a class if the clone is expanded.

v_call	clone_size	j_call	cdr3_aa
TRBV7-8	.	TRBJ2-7	CASSLRATGTYEQYF
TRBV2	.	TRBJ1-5	CASSDKQGWDQPQHF
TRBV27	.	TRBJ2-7	CASGDSRNEQYF
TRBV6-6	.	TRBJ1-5	CASSHGGLLSNQPQHF
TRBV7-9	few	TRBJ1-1	CASSFGGRTEAFF
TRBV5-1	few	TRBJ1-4	CASSLVDWGNEKLFF
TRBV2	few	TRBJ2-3	CASSTQGLAGEQYF
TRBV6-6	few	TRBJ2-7	CASSQQGGGEQYF
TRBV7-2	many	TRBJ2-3	CASSLRWDTQYF
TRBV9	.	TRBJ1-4	CASSPDAGLTNEKLFF
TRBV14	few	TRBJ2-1	CASSGQRGNEQFF
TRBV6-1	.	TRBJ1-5	CASSPGQGKQPQHF
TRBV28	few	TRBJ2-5	CASTGSGRGTQYF
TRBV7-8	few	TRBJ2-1	CASSLRTSGSIYNEQFF
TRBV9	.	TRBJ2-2	CASSVGGRPSGELFF
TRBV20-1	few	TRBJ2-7	CSAARLNEQYF
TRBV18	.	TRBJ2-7	CASSPSPGQAYYEQYF
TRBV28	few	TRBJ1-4	CASSPINRGKLFF
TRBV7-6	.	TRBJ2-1	CASSSWRGRGRNEQFF
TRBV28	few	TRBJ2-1	CASSSAGVGRDEQFF
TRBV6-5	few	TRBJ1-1	CATWGGQGVTEAFF
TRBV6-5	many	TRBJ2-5	CASSYGRQETQYF
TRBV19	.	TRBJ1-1	CASGDRANTEAFF
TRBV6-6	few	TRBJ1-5	CASQEDRYIQPQHF
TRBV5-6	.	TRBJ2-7	CASSPGASGLYEQYF
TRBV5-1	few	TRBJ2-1	CASSLAGGSLFYEQFF
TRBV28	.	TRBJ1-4	CASSPQTEKLFF
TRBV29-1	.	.	CSVRQSYEQYF
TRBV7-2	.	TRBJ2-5	CASSTLRVGGETQYF
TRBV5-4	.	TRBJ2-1	CASSWTSGSDEQFF
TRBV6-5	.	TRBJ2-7	CASSKQEQGKQYF
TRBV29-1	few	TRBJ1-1	CSVVRGSVPEAFF
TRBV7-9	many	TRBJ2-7	CASRDTGGPSFEQYF
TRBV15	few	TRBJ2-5	CATSRDLSSGWTQYF
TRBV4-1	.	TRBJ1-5	CASSQVGDRDQPQHF
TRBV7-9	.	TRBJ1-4	CASSRYEKLFF
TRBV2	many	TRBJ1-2	CAIARDDSYGYTF
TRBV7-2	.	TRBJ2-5	CASSLSAGPQETQYF
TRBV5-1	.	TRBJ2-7	CASSLEGLVYEQYF
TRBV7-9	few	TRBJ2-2	CASRYNRADTGELFF
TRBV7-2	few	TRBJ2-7	CASSQPPSYEQYF